This TCR beta chain was retrieved from a study of human T cells and chemical hapten exposure (dated by TCRdb to the early 2020s). As for the study more broadly: For sensitization, 2% DPC in acetone was applied to a 2 cm by 2 cm area of upper inner arm skin. This study followed changes in the peripheral blood TCR repertoire in vivo during primary and secondary sensitization of alopecia patients to the hapten diphenylcyclopropenone (DPC). Throughout the study period of about 22 weeks, patients also received therapeutic DPC doses to the scalp every week. Libraries were pooled for sequencing, and variation in per-sample TCR yields was attributed mainly to small differences in library volumes within the pool. Patch testing was done on the upper back using Finn chambers containing 0.01% DPC, and results were scored after 6 days according to International Contact Dermatitis Research Group standards. The mostly female patient cohort included alopecia areata with under or over 50% scalp involvement, alopecia totalis and alopecia universalis. For TCR sequencing, blood came from about 29 alopecia patients at anywhere from one to four time points (pre-sensitization, 2, 6 and 24 weeks). Blood samples were taken from patients before sensitization (week 0) and then at 2, 6 and about 24 weeks after DPC sensitization.

Taken from the germline V gene, the CDR1 and CDR2 loops are SQVTM and ANQGSEA. The CDR3 runs 12 residues from the cysteine to the phenylalanine. Only the CDR3 part of the read is kept: 36 bases, read in frame from the first base. V and J are truncated by 8 bases and 7 bases respectively, leaving an intervening sequence of 15 bases. Library prep was done by RACE. TCRdb names NextSeq 500 as the instrument used. During library preparation, unique molecular identifiers were attached to individual cDNA molecules so that TCRs could be counted quantitatively and reproducibly. Both TCR alpha and TCR beta chains were sequenced from each blood RNA sample. The paper's processing steps were these. The median number of TCRs per sample was over 95,000, ranging from about 20,000 to 690,600. V, J and CDR3 annotation of the TCR reads was performed with the Decombinator software suite. Every sample was subsampled to the same number of TCRs (28,000) for the PS versus PT1 abundance plots. TCRs were defined as expanded if absent before sensitization and observed at least eight times at the 2-week time point. Clones were called with MiXCR by TCRdb after fastp trimmed the public reads at Q25, and only in-frame beta chains were retained. CDR3 protein sequences are deduplicated, and each keeps its most common genes and DNA. The V and J calls and clone size are TCRdb's, not the authors'. The sample records roughly 80,000 distinct CDR3 sequences, less than 15% of which are singletons. In total, the top ten clones hold roughly 4.5% of the sample.

A word on this clonotype: Its antigen is currently not known. There are no base qualities to consult, and no much larger clone falls within one base.

The sample's time point label is to be understood as: pre-sensitization, week 0. The treatment or condition label here, explained by the study, means: therapeutic diphenylcyclopropenone sensitization with weekly scalp DPC. At each patch-test visit, blood was drawn before the patch test was applied. Eligible patients were aged 18 to 70, diagnosed with alopecia, deemed suitable for DPC therapy, and excluded if pregnant. Total RNA was isolated from unfractionated whole blood collected in Tempus Blood RNA tubes. General study outcomes and caveats: Patch test score correlated positively with the number of PT1 expanded TCRs, reaching significance at thresholds 8, 16 and 32 but not at 4. After repeated subsampling, changes were observed in the strength of the expansion versus patch-test correlation and in the threshold at which the correlation became significant. The number of TCRs above 1 in 1000 frequency did not change with DPC sensitization; there was no evidence of global repertoire structure alterations. Significantly more large CDR3 similarity clusters were formed by expanded TCRs than by pre-sensitization or healthy control sets, consistent with antigen-driven responses. Because all patients had alopecia, a presumed autoimmune disease, the immune response of the patients might differ from that of healthy individuals.

The source is a woman in her 50s with alopecia areata. Some clones in this sample may be carry-over from other donors' samples. Sequences were derived from whole blood, sampled in connection with sensitization to the hapten diphenylcyclopropenone (DPC). The sequence links TRBV29-1 to TRBJ2-1; tentative D gene TRBD1, with 5 bases matching. For the CDR3, the sequence is CSPNPQGNEQFF. The sequence in DNA is TGCAGCCCAAACCCTCAGGGAAATGAGCAGTTCTTC.